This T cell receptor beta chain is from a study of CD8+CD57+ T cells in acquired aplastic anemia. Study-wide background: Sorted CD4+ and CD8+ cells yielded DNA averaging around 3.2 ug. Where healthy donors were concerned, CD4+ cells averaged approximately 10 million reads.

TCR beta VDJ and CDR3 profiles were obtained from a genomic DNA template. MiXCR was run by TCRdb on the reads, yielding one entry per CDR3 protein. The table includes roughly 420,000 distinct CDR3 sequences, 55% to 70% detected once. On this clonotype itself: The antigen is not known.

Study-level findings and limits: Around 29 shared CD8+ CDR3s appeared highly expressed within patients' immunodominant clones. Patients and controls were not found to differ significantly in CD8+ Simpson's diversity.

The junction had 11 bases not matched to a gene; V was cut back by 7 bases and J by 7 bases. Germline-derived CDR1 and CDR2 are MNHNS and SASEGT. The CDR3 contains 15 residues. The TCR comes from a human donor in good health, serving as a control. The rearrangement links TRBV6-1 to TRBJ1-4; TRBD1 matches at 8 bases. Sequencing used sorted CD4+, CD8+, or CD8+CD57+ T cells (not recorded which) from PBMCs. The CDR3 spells CASIQGQGRSEKLFF. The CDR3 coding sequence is TGTGCCAGCATTCAAGGACAGGGCCGGAGTGAAAAACTGTTTTTT.